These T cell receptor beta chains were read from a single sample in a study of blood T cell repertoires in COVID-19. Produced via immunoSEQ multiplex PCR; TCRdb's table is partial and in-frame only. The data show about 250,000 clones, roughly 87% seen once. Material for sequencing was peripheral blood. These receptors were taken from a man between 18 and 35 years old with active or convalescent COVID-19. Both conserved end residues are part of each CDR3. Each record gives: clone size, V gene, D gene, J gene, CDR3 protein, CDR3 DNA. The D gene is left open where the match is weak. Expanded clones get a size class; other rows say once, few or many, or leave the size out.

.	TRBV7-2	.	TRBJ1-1	CASSLISQNTEAFF	TGTGCCAGCAGCTTAATTTCCCAGAACACTGAAGCTTTCTTT
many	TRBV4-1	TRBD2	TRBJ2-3	CASSGGNTDTQYF	TGCGCCAGCTCGGGAGGGAACACAGATACGCAGTATTTT
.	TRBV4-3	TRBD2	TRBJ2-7	CASSQEWLAGYEQYF	TGCGCCAGCAGCCAAGAATGGCTAGCGGGCTACGAGCAGTACTTC
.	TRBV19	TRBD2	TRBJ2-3	CASSNPSGMRVTQYF	TGTGCCAGTAGTAACCCTAGCGGGATGAGGGTTACGCAGTATTTT
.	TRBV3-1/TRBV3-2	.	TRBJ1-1	CASTPAGSESEAFF	TGTGCCAGCACCCCGGCGGGAAGTGAATCTGAAGCTTTCTTT
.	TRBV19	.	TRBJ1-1	CASSMEFWGEANTEAFF	TGTGCCAGTAGTATGGAATTTTGGGGGGAGGCGAACACTGAAGCTTTCTTT
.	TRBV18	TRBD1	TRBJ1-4	CASSTGQLNEKLFF	TGTGCCAGCTCAACGGGACAGCTTAATGAAAAACTGTTTTTT
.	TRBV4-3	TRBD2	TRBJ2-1	CASSQGFSGARYNEQFF	TGCGCCAGCAGCCAAGGATTTAGCGGGGCACGATACAATGAGCAGTTCTTC
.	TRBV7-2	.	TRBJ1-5	CASSLDRNQPQHF	TGTGCCAGCAGCTTAGACAGGAATCAGCCCCAGCATTTT
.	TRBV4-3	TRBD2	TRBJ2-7	CASSRSAGGPYEQYF	TGCGCCAGCAGCCGCTCAGCGGGAGGGCCCTACGAGCAGTACTTC
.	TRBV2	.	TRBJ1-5	CASSLRGQDQPQHF	TGTGCCAGCAGCCTCAGGGGTCAGGATCAGCCCCAGCATTTT
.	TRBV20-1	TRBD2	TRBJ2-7	CSASGGSGRTYEQYF	TGCAGTGCTAGTGGTGGTAGCGGGAGGACCTACGAGCAGTACTTC
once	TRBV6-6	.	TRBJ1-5	CASRTGGSNQPQHF	TGTGCCAGCAGGACGGGAGGTTCCAATCAGCCCCAGCATTTT
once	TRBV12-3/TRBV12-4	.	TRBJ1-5	CASSVSGSQPQHF	TGTGCCAGCAGTGTTTCCGGGAGTCAGCCCCAGCATTTT
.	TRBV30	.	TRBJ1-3	CAWRAKRGAGGDSGNTIYF	TGTGCCTGGAGGGCCAAAAGGGGTGCAGGAGGGGACTCTGGAAACACCATATATTTT
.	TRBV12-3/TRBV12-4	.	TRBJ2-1	CASSLLSNEQFF	TGTGCCAGCAGTTTACTATCCAATGAGCAGTTCTTC
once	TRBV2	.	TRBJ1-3	CASSEVPPGAGNTIYF	TGTGCCAGCAGTGAAGTCCCCCCCGGGGCTGGAAACACCATATATTTT
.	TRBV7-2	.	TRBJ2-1	CASSLAAETYNEQFF	TGTGCCAGCAGCTTAGCAGCGGAGACCTACAATGAGCAGTTCTTC
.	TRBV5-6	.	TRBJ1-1	CASSFGGPEAFF	TGTGCCAGCAGCTTCGGGGGTCCTGAAGCTTTCTTT
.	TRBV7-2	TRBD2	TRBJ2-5	CASSFSQRESETQYF	TGTGCCAGCAGCTTCAGCCAGCGGGAGTCTGAGACCCAGTACTTC
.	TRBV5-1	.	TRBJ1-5	CASREGGASNQPQHF	TGCGCCAGCAGGGAGGGGGGGGCTAGCAATCAGCCCCAGCATTTT
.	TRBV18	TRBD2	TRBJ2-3	CASSQTSGGTDTQYF	TGTGCCAGCTCACAAACTAGCGGGGGAACAGATACGCAGTATTTT
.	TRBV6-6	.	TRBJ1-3	CASSPSGAYSGNTIYF	TGTGCCAGCAGTCCCTCGGGAGCATACTCTGGAAACACCATATATTTT
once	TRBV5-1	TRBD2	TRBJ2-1	CASRSGLVKREQFF	TGCGCCAGCAGATCGGGACTAGTTAAACGCGAGCAGTTCTTC
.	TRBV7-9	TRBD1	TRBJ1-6	CASSLFQGDSPLHF	TGTGCCAGCAGCTTATTCCAGGGGGATTCACCCCTCCACTTT
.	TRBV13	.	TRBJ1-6	CASSPSRGNSPLHF	TGTGCCAGCAGCCCGTCGAGAGGTAATTCACCCCTCCACTTT
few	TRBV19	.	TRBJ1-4	CASSENTGSSEKLFF	TGTGCCAGTAGCGAGAATACAGGATCGAGTGAAAAACTGTTTTTT
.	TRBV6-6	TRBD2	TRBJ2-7	CASSPIAGRSYEQYF	TGTGCCAGCAGCCCTATAGCGGGGCGCTCCTACGAGCAGTACTTC
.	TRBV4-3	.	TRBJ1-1	CASSSRRAVTEAFF	TGCGCCAGCAGCTCCCGGAGGGCCGTGACTGAAGCTTTCTTT
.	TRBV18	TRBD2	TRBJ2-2	CASSLFGLAGGTGELFF	TGTGCCAGCTCACTCTTCGGACTAGCGGGAGGCACCGGGGAGCTGTTTTTT
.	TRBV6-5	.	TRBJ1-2	CASSSQGYYGYTF	TGTGCCAGCAGCTCCCAGGGATACTATGGCTACACCTTC
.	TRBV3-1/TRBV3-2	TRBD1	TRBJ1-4	CASSQDRGLTQTNEKLFF	TGTGCCAGCAGCCAGGACAGGGGCCTCACCCAGACTAATGAAAAACTGTTTTTT
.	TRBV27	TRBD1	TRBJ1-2	CASSLYRTGGYYGYTF	TGTGCCAGCAGTTTATACCGGACAGGGGGTTACTATGGCTACACCTTC
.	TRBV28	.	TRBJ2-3	CASIPGVGRGADTQYF	TGTGCCAGCATCCCCGGGGTAGGCAGGGGGGCAGATACGCAGTATTTT
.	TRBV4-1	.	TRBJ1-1	CASSQEPLGGGGGEAFF	TGCGCCAGCAGCCAAGAGCCTTTAGGGGGTGGTGGCGGTGAAGCTTTCTTT
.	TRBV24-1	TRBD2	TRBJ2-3	CATSDPAGGEGDTQYF	TGTGCCACCAGTGATCCCGCGGGGGGCGAAGGAGATACGCAGTATTTT
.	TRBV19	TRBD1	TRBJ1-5	CASSGDRDNQPQHF	TGTGCCAGTAGTGGGGACAGGGATAATCAGCCCCAGCATTTT
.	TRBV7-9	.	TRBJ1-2	CASSLLEKYGYTF	TGTGCCAGCAGCCTGTTAGAGAAATATGGCTACACCTTC
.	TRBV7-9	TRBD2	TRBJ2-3	CASRPSGGMIDTQYF	TGTGCCAGCAGACCAAGCGGGGGGATGATCGATACGCAGTATTTT
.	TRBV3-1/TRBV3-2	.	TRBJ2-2	CASSQEAIRGDTGELFF	TGTGCCAGCAGCCAAGAAGCCATCAGGGGGGACACCGGGGAGCTGTTTTTT
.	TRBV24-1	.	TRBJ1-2	CATSDWRTGRGYTF	TGTGCCACCAGTGATTGGAGGACTGGGCGCGGCTACACCTTC
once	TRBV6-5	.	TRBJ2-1	CATGVAGAGDEQFF	TGTGCCACCGGTGTGGCAGGGGCCGGGGATGAGCAGTTCTTC
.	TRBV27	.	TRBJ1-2	CASRYRGMDGYTF	TGTGCCAGCCGATATAGGGGAATGGATGGCTACACCTTC
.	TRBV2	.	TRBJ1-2	CASSLQGSTYGYTF	TGTGCCAGCAGTTTACAGGGATCAACCTATGGCTACACCTTC
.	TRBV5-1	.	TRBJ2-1	CASTRVASLNEQFF	TGCGCCAGCACCCGAGTGGCTAGCCTCAATGAGCAGTTCTTC
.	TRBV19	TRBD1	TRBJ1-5	CASSTLPGQGSTQPQHF	TGTGCCAGTAGTACGCTTCCGGGACAGGGAAGCACTCAGCCCCAGCATTTT
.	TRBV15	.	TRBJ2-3	CATSRDRKTDTQYF	TGTGCCACCAGCAGAGACAGGAAGACAGATACGCAGTATTTT
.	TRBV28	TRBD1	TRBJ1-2	CASSGSGQGTDGGGYTF	TGTGCCAGCAGTGGAAGTGGACAGGGAACTGACGGTGGAGGCTACACCTTC
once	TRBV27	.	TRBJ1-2	CASSARSRDGGYTF	TGTGCCAGCAGCGCGAGGTCCCGAGACGGCGGCTACACCTTC
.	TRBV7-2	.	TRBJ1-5	CASSLRGNQPQHF	TGTGCCAGCAGCTTACGGGGAAATCAGCCCCAGCATTTT
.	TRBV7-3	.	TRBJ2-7	CASSVDEGEQYF	TGTGCCAGCAGCGTAGACGAGGGCGAGCAGTACTTC
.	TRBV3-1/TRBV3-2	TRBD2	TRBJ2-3	CASSFSGRASSTDTQYF	TGTGCCAGCAGCTTTAGCGGGAGGGCTTCCTCGACAGATACGCAGTATTTT
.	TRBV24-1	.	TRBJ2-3	CATSVRGGADTQYF	TGTGCCACCAGTGTGAGGGGGGGGGCAGATACGCAGTATTTT
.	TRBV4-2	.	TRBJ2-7	CASSQDWAGETYEQYF	TGTGCCAGCAGCCAAGATTGGGCAGGGGAGACCTACGAGCAGTACTTC
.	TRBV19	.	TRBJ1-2	CASSIGFGVFTGDGYTF	TGTGCCAGTAGTATAGGGTTTGGGGTCTTCACCGGGGATGGCTACACCTTC
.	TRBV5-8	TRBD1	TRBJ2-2	CASSLGIPTGANTGELFF	TGTGCCAGCAGCTTGGGGATACCGACAGGGGCGAACACCGGGGAGCTGTTTTTT
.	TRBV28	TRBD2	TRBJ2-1	CASSADFTTSGTYNEQFF	TGTGCCAGCAGCGCTGACTTTACGACTAGCGGGACCTACAATGAGCAGTTCTTC